A selection of T cell receptor beta chains follows, all from one sample in a study of blood T cells in healthy people across ages. TCRdb ran MiXCR on the 5' RACE reads and lists one entry per CDR3 protein. This sample has about 590,000 distinct CDR3 sequences, with about 30% found just once. Source material: blood. The receptors stem from an elderly woman in good health. CDR3s include the opening cysteine and the closing phenylalanine or tryptophan. Fields, in order: CDR3 protein, CDR3 DNA, clone size, V gene, D gene, J gene. D genes are given only for firm matches. Clone size, where shown, is once, few, many, or a class for clones that have expanded.

CDR3aa: CASSLRAATNEKLFF
CDR3nt: TGCGCCAGCAGCTTGAGGGCTGCAACTAATGAAAAACTGTTTTTT
abundance: few
v_gene: TRBV5-1
d_gene: NA
j_gene: TRBJ1-4

CDR3aa: CSVRAGLSGNTIYF
CDR3nt: TGCAGCGTTCGAGCAGGCCTTTCTGGAAACACCATATATTTT
abundance: NA
v_gene: TRBV29-1
d_gene: NA
j_gene: TRBJ1-3

CDR3aa: CASSLEGSAGLYGYTF
CDR3nt: TGTGCCAGCAGCTTAGAGGGGTCCGCCGGCCTCTATGGCTACACCTTC
abundance: many
v_gene: TRBV11-2
d_gene: NA
j_gene: TRBJ1-2

CDR3aa: CSVGLRHTDTQYF
CDR3nt: TGCAGCGTTGGCCTGAGACACACAGATACGCAGTATTTT
abundance: many
v_gene: TRBV29-1
d_gene: NA
j_gene: TRBJ2-3

CDR3aa: CASSSASEIQETQYF
CDR3nt: TGTGCCAGCAGCTCAGCTAGCGAGATCCAAGAGACCCAGTACTTC
abundance: NA
v_gene: TRBV5-6
d_gene: NA
j_gene: TRBJ2-5

CDR3aa: CASSYRDRGQPQHF
CDR3nt: TGTGCCAGCAGCTACCGGGACAGAGGTCAGCCCCAGCATTTT
abundance: many
v_gene: TRBV7-2
d_gene: TRBD1
j_gene: TRBJ1-5

CDR3aa: CAWISSGGFNNEQFF
CDR3nt: TGTGCCTGGATATCTAGCGGGGGATTCAACAATGAGCAGTTCTTC
abundance: many
v_gene: TRBV30
d_gene: TRBD2
j_gene: TRBJ2-1

CDR3aa: CSATPGGPGDEQFF
CDR3nt: TGCAGTGCTACCCCGGGGGGGCCTGGGGATGAGCAGTTCTTC
abundance: few
v_gene: TRBV20-1
d_gene: TRBD2
j_gene: TRBJ2-1

CDR3aa: CASSIHSGGTEGREQYF
CDR3nt: TGTGCCAGCAGTATTCACAGCGGAGGGACAGAGGGCCGGGAGCAGTACTTC
abundance: NA
v_gene: TRBV12-3/TRBV12-4
d_gene: NA
j_gene: TRBJ2-5

CDR3aa: CASSLSWDNSNSPLHF
CDR3nt: TGTGCCAGCAGCTTAAGTTGGGACAACTCTAATTCACCCCTCCACTTT
abundance: many
v_gene: TRBV11-2
d_gene: NA
j_gene: TRBJ1-6

CDR3aa: CASSLAMGGSYNEQFF
CDR3nt: TGCGCCAGCAGCTTGGCCATGGGGGGCTCCTACAATGAGCAGTTCTTC
abundance: many
v_gene: TRBV5-1
d_gene: NA
j_gene: TRBJ2-1

CDR3aa: CSALKSEGEAFF
CDR3nt: TGCAGTGCTCTCAAGTCCGAGGGTGAAGCTTTCTTT
abundance: many
v_gene: TRBV20-1
d_gene: NA
j_gene: TRBJ1-1

CDR3aa: CASSTRQPGNQPQHF
CDR3nt: TGTGCCAGCAGTACAAGACAGCCGGGAAATCAGCCCCAGCATTTT
abundance: NA
v_gene: TRBV12-3/TRBV12-4
d_gene: NA
j_gene: TRBJ1-5

CDR3aa: CASSLLAATSSYNEQFF
CDR3nt: TGCGCCAGCAGCTTGTTAGCGGCTACGAGCTCCTACAATGAGCAGTTCTTC
abundance: many
v_gene: TRBV5-1
d_gene: NA
j_gene: TRBJ2-1

CDR3aa: CASGFTDTQYF
CDR3nt: TGTGCCAGCGGGTTCACAGATACGCAGTATTTT
abundance: many
v_gene: TRBV25-1
d_gene: NA
j_gene: TRBJ2-3

CDR3aa: CASRGVSGNVGTQYF
CDR3nt: TGTGCCTCGAGAGGGGTTAGCGGGAACGTGGGGACCCAGTACTTC
abundance: many
v_gene: TRBV6-1
d_gene: TRBD2
j_gene: TRBJ2-5

CDR3aa: CASRLPGAKNIQYF
CDR3nt: TGTGCCAGCAGACTCCCGGGGGCCAAAAACATTCAGTACTTC
abundance: NA
v_gene: TRBV7-2
d_gene: NA
j_gene: TRBJ2-4

CDR3aa: CASSSRDRDGSPLHF
CDR3nt: TGTGCCAGCAGTTCTCGGGACAGGGATGGATCACCCCTCCACTTT
abundance: NA
v_gene: TRBV6-6
d_gene: TRBD1
j_gene: TRBJ1-6